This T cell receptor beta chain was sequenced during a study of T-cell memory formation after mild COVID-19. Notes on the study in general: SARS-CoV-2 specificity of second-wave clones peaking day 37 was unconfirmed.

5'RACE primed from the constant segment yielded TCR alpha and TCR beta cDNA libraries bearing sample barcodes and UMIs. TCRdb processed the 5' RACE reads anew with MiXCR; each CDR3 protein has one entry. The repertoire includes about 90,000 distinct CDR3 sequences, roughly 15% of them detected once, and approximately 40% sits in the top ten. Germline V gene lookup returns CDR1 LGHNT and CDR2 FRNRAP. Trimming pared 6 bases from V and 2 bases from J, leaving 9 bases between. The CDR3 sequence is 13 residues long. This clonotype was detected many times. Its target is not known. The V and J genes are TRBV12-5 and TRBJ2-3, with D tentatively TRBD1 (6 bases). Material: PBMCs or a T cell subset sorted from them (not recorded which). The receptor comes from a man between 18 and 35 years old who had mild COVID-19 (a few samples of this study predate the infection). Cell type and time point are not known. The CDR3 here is CASGDRSTDTQYF. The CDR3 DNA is TGTGCTAGTGGGGACAGATCCACAGATACGCAGTATTTT.